This is a list of T cell receptor beta chains from one sample in a study of spatial heterogeneity in lung cancer. TCRdb reanalysed the 5' RACE reads using MiXCR and keeps one entry per CDR3 protein. The sample contains about 23,000 distinct CDR3 sequences, 3.3% of which appear only once. The source material was PBMCs, sampled at surgery. All receptors derive from a female donor with early-stage non-small cell lung cancer. Each CDR3 is given with its conserved first and last residue. D genes are given only for firm matches. Clone sizes are given selectively: once, few, many, or a class where the clone is expanded.

>-|TRBJ2-1|TRBV27|many
CASSLIGGANEQFF
TGTGCCAGCAGTTTGATCGGGGGTGCCAATGAGCAGTTCTTC
>TRBD1|TRBJ1-6|TRBV27|many
CASSQGQARSYNSPLHF
TGTGCCAGCAGTCAAGGACAGGCTCGCTCCTATAATTCACCCCTCCACTTT
>-|TRBJ2-5|TRBV28|many
CASSPAAAGGGETQYF
TGTGCCAGCAGTCCCGCGGCGGCCGGTGGGGGGGAGACCCAGTACTTC
>TRBD2|TRBJ2-1|TRBV5-4|many
CASSLIGTSGTNEQFF
TGTGCCAGCAGCTTGATTGGGACTAGCGGGACCAATGAGCAGTTCTTC
>TRBD1|TRBJ2-4|TRBV7-2|many
CASSLGGTGLAKNIQYF
TGTGCCAGCAGCTTAGGGGGGACAGGACTAGCCAAAAACATTCAGTACTTC
>TRBD1|TRBJ2-1|TRBV12-3/TRBV12-4|many
CASSRTGGIYNEQFF
TGTGCCAGCAGTCGGACAGGGGGCATCTACAATGAGCAGTTCTTC
>-|TRBJ2-1|TRBV5-5|many
CASSLYGSASYNEQFF
TGTGCCAGCAGCTTGTATGGGAGCGCGTCCTACAATGAGCAGTTCTTC
>TRBD1|TRBJ1-6|TRBV9|many
CASSGTGAFNSPLHF
TGTGCCAGCAGCGGGACAGGAGCCTTTAATTCACCCCTCCACTTT
>-|TRBJ1-2|TRBV7-9|many
CASTDSNYGYTF
TGTGCCAGCACCGACAGTAACTATGGCTACACCTTC
>TRBD1|TRBJ2-1|TRBV12-3/TRBV12-4|many
CASSSGTGDYNEQFF
TGTGCCAGCAGTTCCGGGACAGGGGACTACAATGAGCAGTTCTTC
>-|TRBJ2-5|TRBV9|many
CASSVGAGGTETQYF
TGTGCCAGCAGCGTAGGGGCTGGCGGTACTGAGACCCAGTACTTC
>TRBD2|TRBJ2-7|TRBV7-2|many
CASSLVTSGSGYEQYF
TGTGCCAGCAGCTTAGTGACTAGCGGGAGTGGTTACGAGCAGTACTTC
>-|TRBJ2-3|TRBV12-3/TRBV12-4|many
CASSLAPVSDTQYF
TGTGCCAGCAGTTTAGCCCCGGTCTCAGATACGCAGTATTTT
>-|TRBJ2-7|TRBV4-2|many
CASSQETSETYEQYF
TGTGCCAGCAGCCAAGAAACAAGCGAAACCTACGAGCAGTACTTC
>-|TRBJ1-5|TRBV20-1|many
CSARRSGGNQPQHF
TGCAGTGCACGCCGGTCGGGAGGCAATCAGCCCCAGCATTTT
>TRBD2|TRBJ2-3|TRBV20-1|many
CSAIHRSGRITDTQYF
TGCAGTGCTATCCATCGCAGCGGGAGAATCACAGATACGCAGTATTTT
>TRBD2|TRBJ2-1|TRBV9|many
CASSVATLAGGLYNEQFF
TGTGCCAGCAGCGTAGCTACGCTAGCGGGAGGGTTATACAATGAGCAGTTCTTC
>-|TRBJ2-7|TRBV5-6|few
CASSLQRTYEQYF
TGTGCCAGCAGCTTACAGAGGACCTACGAGCAGTACTTC
>TRBD1|TRBJ2-1|TRBV24-1|-
CATSDPSGQGQNNEQFF
TGTGCCACCAGTGATCCTTCCGGACAGGGGCAAAACAATGAGCAGTTCTTC
>-|TRBJ2-1|TRBV20-1|medium-sized
CSPLPHGEQFF
TGCAGCCCTCTCCCCCACGGTGAGCAGTTCTTC
>-|TRBJ1-1|TRBV4-1|many
CASSQDGATGVMNTEAFF
TGCGCCAGCAGCCAAGATGGGGCGACAGGAGTCATGAACACTGAAGCTTTCTTT
>TRBD1|TRBJ1-1|TRBV29-1|many
CSGDSSLGSGTEAFF
TGCAGCGGGGACAGCAGCCTTGGGTCCGGCACTGAAGCTTTCTTT
>-|TRBJ2-1|TRBV10-3|medium-sized
CAISESVGGSYNEQFF
TGTGCCATCAGTGAGTCGGTGGGCGGCTCCTACAATGAGCAGTTCTTC
>-|TRBJ1-5|TRBV27|many
CASSLQGSQPQHF
TGTGCCAGCAGTTTGCAGGGGAGTCAGCCCCAGCATTTT
>-|TRBJ2-5|TRBV4-1|many
CASSKNQQVQETQYF
TGCGCCAGCAGCAAAAACCAGCAGGTTCAAGAGACCCAGTACTTC
>-|TRBJ2-1|TRBV15|many
CATSRGLPEQFF
TGTGCCACCAGCAGAGGATTACCTGAGCAGTTCTTC
>TRBD2|TRBJ2-1|TRBV5-1|many
CASSWREGPLSEQFF
TGCGCCAGCAGCTGGCGGGAGGGCCCTCTGTCTGAGCAGTTCTTC
>-|TRBJ1-1|TRBV7-9|many
CASSRRRVIGDLNTEAFF
TGTGCCAGCAGCCGACGAAGGGTAATAGGGGATCTGAACACTGAAGCTTTCTTT
>-|TRBJ1-1|TRBV28|many
CASRLTANTEAFF
TGTGCCAGCAGACTGACAGCGAACACTGAAGCTTTCTTT
>-|TRBJ2-7|TRBV25-1|many
CASSDPGNSYEQYF
TGTGCCAGCAGTGACCCCGGGAACTCCTACGAGCAGTACTTC
>-|TRBJ2-7|TRBV28|-
CASSLRPLTYEQYF
TGTGCCAGCAGTTTAAGGCCCTTAACCTACGAGCAGTACTTC
>-|TRBJ1-1|TRBV2|many
CASTALTEAFF
TGTGCCAGCACCGCACTCACTGAAGCTTTCTTT
>-|TRBJ2-3|TRBV7-9|many
CASSLGAPGPLLDTQYF
TGTGCCAGCAGCTTAGGGGCCCCGGGCCCCCTGTTGGATACGCAGTATTTT
>TRBD2|TRBJ2-1|TRBV7-9|few
CASSLNSGRANEQFF
TGTGCCAGCAGCTTGAATAGCGGGAGGGCCAATGAGCAGTTCTTC
>-|TRBJ2-1|TRBV4-1|few
CASSQVDEQFF
TGCGCCAGCAGCCAGGTGGATGAGCAGTTCTTC
>-|TRBJ2-2|TRBV7-9|many
CASSPNPLEGRWTGELFF
TGTGCCAGCAGCCCAAACCCGCTGGAGGGGAGGTGGACCGGGGAGCTGTTTTTT
>-|TRBJ2-1|TRBV20-1|many
CSAPLPSSYNEQFF
TGCAGTGCCCCGCTGCCTAGCTCCTACAATGAGCAGTTCTTC
>TRBD2|TRBJ2-1|TRBV9|many
CASSGGAISGAYNEQFF
TGTGCCAGCAGCGGCGGAGCTATTAGCGGGGCCTACAATGAGCAGTTCTTC
>TRBD1|TRBJ2-3|TRBV12-5|many
CASANLGGAGTDTQYF
TGTGCTAGTGCCAACCTAGGGGGCGCTGGAACAGATACGCAGTATTTT
>-|TRBJ2-3|TRBV29-1|many
CSVQSGLRGDTQYF
TGCAGCGTCCAATCGGGTCTCCGGGGAGATACGCAGTATTTT
>TRBD1|TRBJ2-3|TRBV6-5|-
CASSFGQDNTQYF
TGTGCCAGCAGTTTCGGACAGGACAATACGCAGTATTTT
>-|TRBJ1-1|TRBV7-9|many
CASSPGTPNTEAFF
TGTGCCAGCAGCCCCGGGACCCCGAACACTGAAGCTTTCTTT
>TRBD1|TRBJ2-7|TRBV27|many
CASSANRDRAYEQYF
TGTGCCAGCAGTGCGAACCGGGACAGAGCCTACGAGCAGTACTTC
>-|TRBJ2-5|TRBV5-4|many
CASSFRGVGETQYF
TGTGCCAGCAGCTTCAGGGGAGTTGGTGAGACCCAGTACTTC
>-|TRBJ2-2|TRBV24-1|many
CATSDSGFSGWVTGELFF
TGTGCCACCAGTGATAGCGGATTCTCCGGCTGGGTCACCGGGGAGCTGTTTTTT
>TRBD1|TRBJ2-5|TRBV4-1|-
CASSQHPGQGGQETQYF
TGCGCCAGCAGCCAACACCCGGGACAGGGGGGGCAAGAGACCCAGTACTTC
>TRBD2|TRBJ2-1|TRBV4-1|many
CASSQDVGLEAGVNEQFF
TGCGCCAGCAGCCAAGATGTAGGGCTTGAAGCGGGAGTGAATGAGCAGTTCTTC